Listed below are T cell receptor beta chains from one sample, sequenced in a study of shared clonotypes between healthy human individuals. Repertoires were generated with immunoSEQ multiplex PCR, while TCRdb's copy carries only in-frame clones and drops some. The sample has approximately 2.5 million clones; around 94% are singletons. Sequenced sample: naive CD4+ T cells sorted from blood. The receptor source for this set is a man aged 18 to 30 in good health. CDR3s include the opening cysteine and the closing phenylalanine or tryptophan. The D gene is left open where the match is weak. Expanded clones get a size class; other rows say once, few or many, or leave the size out.

J | size | D | V | CDR3 | DNA
TRBJ1-6 | - | TRBD1 | TRBV30 | CAWRGTGTGPYNSPLHF | TGTGCCTGGAGGGGTACCGGGACAGGGCCCTATAATTCACCCCTCCACTTT
TRBJ1-1 | - | - | TRBV28 | CASSLRLNTEAFF | TGTGCCAGCAGTTTACGGCTGAACACAGAAGCTTTCTTT
TRBJ1-3 | - | - | TRBV18 | CASSPSGLAGNTIYF | TGTGCCAGCTCACCGTCGGGATTGGCTGGAAACACCATATATTTT
TRBJ2-5 | - | - | TRBV5-1 | CASSFTDSILVRTQYF | TGCGCCAGCAGCTTCACCGACAGCATCTTAGTTCGGACCCAGTACTTC
TRBJ2-3 | - | TRBD2 | TRBV6-5 | CASRRTSGGGFEQYF | TGTGCCAGCAGGCGGACTAGCGGGGGGGGTTTTGAGCAGTATTTT
TRBJ2-3 | - | - | TRBV2 | CASRGDFGTDTQYF | TGTGCCAGCAGGGGGGATTTTGGCACAGATACGCAGTATTTT
TRBJ2-3 | - | - | TRBV15 | CATSRESPGSDTQYF | TGTGCCACCAGCAGAGAGAGCCCAGGGTCAGATACGCAGTATTTT
TRBJ2-5 | - | TRBD1 | TRBV7-2 | CASSLPQGRETQYF | TGTGCCAGCAGCTTACCACAGGGGAGAGAGACCCAGTACTTC
TRBJ1-5 | once | - | TRBV7-2 | CASSLAVGNQPQHF | TGTGCCAGCAGCTTGGCGGTGGGAAATCAGCCCCAGCATTTT
TRBJ2-7 | - | TRBD1 | TRBV10-3 | CATEGGTGAYEQYF | TGTGCCACTGAGGGAGGGACAGGGGCCTACGAGCAGTACTTC
TRBJ2-1 | - | TRBD1 | TRBV11-2 | CASSTGTGAYNEQFF | TGTGCCAGCAGTACCGGGACAGGGGCCTACAATGAGCAGTTCTTC
TRBJ2-7 | once | - | TRBV28 | CASSGGEGPYEQYF | TGTGCCAGCAGTGGTGGAGAGGGGCCGTACGAGCAGTACTTC
TRBJ2-5 | - | TRBD1 | TRBV11-2 | CASSVTGTGGGETQYF | TGTGCCAGCAGCGTCACCGGGACAGGGGGCGGGGAGACCCAGTACTTC
TRBJ2-5 | - | - | TRBV5-1 | CASSYPGFETQYF | TGCGCCAGCAGTTACCCAGGGTTTGAGACCCAGTACTTC
TRBJ1-2 | - | TRBD1 | TRBV29-1 | CSVAPSATGSYGYTF | TGCAGCGTCGCTCCTAGTGCGACAGGGAGCTATGGCTACACCTTC
TRBJ1-5 | - | - | TRBV6-1 | CASSEQGNQPQHF | TGTGCCAGCAGTGAACAGGGTAATCAGCCCCAGCATTTT
TRBJ1-5 | - | - | TRBV7-2 | CASSLGEGPQHF | TGTGCCAGCAGCTTGGGAGAGGGGCCCCAGCATTTT
TRBJ2-1 | - | TRBD2 | TRBV30 | CAWRPQLAGNSYNEQFF | TGTGCCTGGAGGCCCCAACTAGCGGGGAACTCCTACAATGAGCAGTTCTTC
TRBJ2-1 | once | TRBD2 | TRBV25-1 | CASSEAGLAGNNEQFF | TGTGCCAGCAGTGAGGCTGGACTAGCGGGAAACAATGAGCAGTTCTTC
TRBJ1-3 | - | TRBD1 | TRBV5-6 | CASSLAGGSGNTIYF | TGTGCCAGCAGCTTGGCAGGGGGATCTGGAAACACCATATATTTT
TRBJ2-1 | - | - | TRBV5-4 | CASSSVSYNEQFF | TGTGCCAGCAGCTCCGTATCCTACAATGAGCAGTTCTTC
TRBJ1-5 | - | TRBD1 | TRBV6-1 | CASSGDRQRPQHF | TGTGCCAGCAGTGGGGACAGGCAACGGCCCCAGCATTTT
TRBJ2-7 | - | TRBD2 | TRBV7-9 | CASSLAGLAAWESEQYF | TGTGCCAGCAGCTTAGCGGGACTAGCGGCCTGGGAGAGCGAGCAGTACTTC
TRBJ1-2 | - | - | TRBV6-1 | CASSERGGYTF | TGTGCCAGCAGTGAAAGGGGCGGCTACACCTTC
TRBJ2-7 | - | - | TRBV4-1 | CASSRTGTSIYEQYF | TGCGCCAGCAGCCGTACCGGGACTTCCATCTACGAGCAGTACTTC
TRBJ2-7 | - | - | TRBV2 | CASLDPGTVSYEQYF | TGTGCCAGCTTGGACCCCGGGACGGTTTCCTACGAGCAGTACTTC
TRBJ2-3 | - | TRBD1 | TRBV2 | CASSQAGQGIDTQYF | TGTGCCAGCAGTCAAGCGGGACAGGGCATAGATACGCAGTATTTT
TRBJ2-1 | once | TRBD1 | TRBV10-3 | CAIRGQGLYNEQFF | TGTGCCATCAGGGGACAGGGACTGTACAATGAGCAGTTCTTC
TRBJ1-3 | - | - | TRBV5-1 | CASSLSGTSGNTIYF | TGCGCCAGCAGCTTGTCAGGGACCTCTGGAAACACCATATATTTT
TRBJ1-2 | - | - | TRBV18 | CASSPDSLQPYGYTF | TGTGCCAGCTCACCTGACAGTCTACAACCTTATGGCTACACCTTC
TRBJ2-3 | - | TRBD2 | TRBV7-2 | CASSIAGGPTDTQYF | TGTGCCAGCAGCATAGCGGGAGGCCCCACAGATACGCAGTATTTT
TRBJ2-3 | - | - | TRBV14 | CASSWGSTDTQYF | TGTGCCAGCAGCTGGGGTAGTACAGATACGCAGTATTTT
TRBJ2-5 | - | TRBD2 | TRBV18 | CASSPLRTSGTQETQYF | TGTGCCAGCTCACCATTGCGGACTAGCGGGACCCAAGAGACCCAGTACTTC
TRBJ1-1 | once | - | TRBV30 | CAWSVLRAGGGYTEAFF | TGTGCCTGGAGTGTACTAAGGGCGGGCGGCGGGTACACTGAAGCTTTCTTT
TRBJ1-5 | - | - | TRBV28 | CASRGQDLGNQPQHF | TGTGCCAGCAGGGGACAAGACCTCGGCAATCAGCCCCAGCATTTT
TRBJ1-6 | - | TRBD1 | TRBV27 | CASSFLSGGLIYNSPLHF | TGTGCCAGCAGTTTTTTGTCAGGGGGCCTCATCTATAATTCACCCCTCCACTTT
TRBJ2-7 | - | TRBD2 | TRBV30 | CAWSVRGLGLAGTAGEQYF | TGTGCCTGGAGTGTCAGGGGATTGGGACTAGCGGGCACGGCGGGCGAGCAGTACTTC
TRBJ1-1 | - | TRBD1 | TRBV5-1 | CASSSRTGTGMNTEAFF | TGCGCCAGCAGCTCCCGGACGGGGACAGGCATGAACACTGAAGCTTTCTTT
TRBJ1-1 | - | - | TRBV7-9 | CASSIDSNTEAFF | TGTGCCAGCAGCATAGACAGTAACACTGAAGCTTTCTTT
TRBJ1-4 | - | - | TRBV20-1 | CRAATNEKLFF | TGCCGAGCAGCAACTAATGAAAAACTGTTTTTT
TRBJ2-1 | - | TRBD2 | TRBV18 | CASSLDRGGYNEQFF | TGTGCCAGCTCGCTCGATCGGGGGGGTTACAATGAGCAGTTCTTC
TRBJ2-3 | - | TRBD2 | TRBV2 | CASSGTSGGADTQYF | TGTGCCAGCAGTGGGACTAGCGGGGGTGCAGATACGCAGTATTTT
TRBJ1-1 | - | - | TRBV19 | CASSAGNTEAFF | TGTGCCAGTAGTGCCGGGAACACTGAAGCTTTCTTT
TRBJ2-7 | - | - | TRBV4-1 | CASSQAYRTYEQYF | TGCGCCAGCAGCCAAGCATATAGAACCTACGAGCAGTACTTC
TRBJ1-3 | once | - | TRBV14 | CASSQLSGNTIYF | TGTGCCAGCAGCCAACTCTCTGGAAACACCATATATTTT
TRBJ2-7 | - | - | TRBV20-1 | CSAYSNEQYF | TGCAGTGCATACAGTAACGAGCAGTACTTC
TRBJ2-1 | - | - | TRBV7-6 | CASSLDGSSNNEQFF | TGTGCCAGCAGCTTGGACGGGAGTAGTAACAATGAGCAGTTCTTC
TRBJ2-2 | - | - | TRBV5-1 | CASSLGPNTGELFF | TGCGCCAGCAGCTTGGGCCCGAACACCGGGGAGCTGTTTTTT